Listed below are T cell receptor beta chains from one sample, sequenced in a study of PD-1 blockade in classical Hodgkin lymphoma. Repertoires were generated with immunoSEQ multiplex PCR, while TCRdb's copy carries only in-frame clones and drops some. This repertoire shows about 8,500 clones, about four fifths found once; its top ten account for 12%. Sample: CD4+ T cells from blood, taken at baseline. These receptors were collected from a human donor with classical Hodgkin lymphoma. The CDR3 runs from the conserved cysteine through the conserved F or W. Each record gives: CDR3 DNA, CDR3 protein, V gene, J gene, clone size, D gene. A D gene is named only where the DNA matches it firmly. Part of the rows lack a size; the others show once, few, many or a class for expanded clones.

cdr3_nt: TGTGCCAGCAGCTTAGGCGGGACAGGGAAAGAGACCCAGTACTTC; cdr3_aa: CASSLGGTGKETQYF; v_call: TRBV11-3; j_call: TRBJ2-5; clone_size: once; d_call: TRBD1
cdr3_nt: TGTGCCATCAGTGACAGCGGGAGGCCGACAGATACGCAGTATTTT; cdr3_aa: CAISDSGRPTDTQYF; v_call: TRBV10-3; j_call: TRBJ2-3; clone_size: -; d_call: TRBD2
cdr3_nt: TGCAGCGTTGAGTTAGTCGCAGATACGCAGTATTTT; cdr3_aa: CSVELVADTQYF; v_call: TRBV29-1; j_call: TRBJ2-3; clone_size: -; d_call: -
cdr3_nt: TGTGCCAGCAGCGTAGGGGAAGATCTCTCTGGAAACACCATATATTTT; cdr3_aa: CASSVGEDLSGNTIYF; v_call: TRBV9; j_call: TRBJ1-3; clone_size: -; d_call: -
cdr3_nt: TGTGCCAGCAGAACCGGGACAGGGGGCCTCGAGGAGCTGTTTTTT; cdr3_aa: CASRTGTGGLEELFF; v_call: TRBV5-5; j_call: TRBJ2-2; clone_size: -; d_call: TRBD1
cdr3_nt: TGCGCCAGCAGCACCACGACAGGGGGGAATTCCTACGAGCAGTACTTC; cdr3_aa: CASSTTTGGNSYEQYF; v_call: TRBV5-1; j_call: TRBJ2-7; clone_size: -; d_call: TRBD1
cdr3_nt: TGCGCCAGCAGCTTGGAGTCTAGCGGGAGTGAGCAGTACTTC; cdr3_aa: CASSLESSGSEQYF; v_call: TRBV5-1; j_call: TRBJ2-7; clone_size: few; d_call: TRBD2
cdr3_nt: TGTGCCAGCAGCTCCGGACAGGAGACCCAGTACTTC; cdr3_aa: CASSSGQETQYF; v_call: TRBV11-2; j_call: TRBJ2-5; clone_size: -; d_call: -
cdr3_nt: TGTGCCAGCAGCTTAGCGAGACTAGCGTACTCCTACAATGAGCAGTTCTTC; cdr3_aa: CASSLARLAYSYNEQFF; v_call: TRBV7-9; j_call: TRBJ2-1; clone_size: -; d_call: TRBD2
cdr3_nt: TGCGCCAGCAGCTTGTTGTCTACCTCCCTTAACTATGGCTACACCTTC; cdr3_aa: CASSLLSTSLNYGYTF; v_call: TRBV5-1; j_call: TRBJ1-2; clone_size: -; d_call: -
cdr3_nt: TGTGCCAGCAGAACCGCGGGTCTAGGATTGAATGAGCAGTTCTTC; cdr3_aa: CASRTAGLGLNEQFF; v_call: TRBV28; j_call: TRBJ2-1; clone_size: -; d_call: -
cdr3_nt: TGTGCCAGCAGCTTACAGGACAGGGGGCCTCACGGGGAGCTGTTTTTT; cdr3_aa: CASSLQDRGPHGELFF; v_call: TRBV7-2; j_call: TRBJ2-2; clone_size: -; d_call: TRBD1
cdr3_nt: TGTGCCACCAGCCCGAGGGGAGTCCCCCCCAATGAGCAGTTCTTC; cdr3_aa: CATSPRGVPPNEQFF; v_call: TRBV15; j_call: TRBJ2-1; clone_size: -; d_call: -
cdr3_nt: TGTGCCAGTACAGATTCTTCTGGAAACACCATATATTTT; cdr3_aa: CASTDSSGNTIYF; v_call: TRBV6-5; j_call: TRBJ1-3; clone_size: -; d_call: -
cdr3_nt: TGTGCCGCACGAAATGGGGGTGAGCAGTTCTTC; cdr3_aa: CAARNGGEQFF; v_call: TRBV10-3; j_call: TRBJ2-1; clone_size: -; d_call: -
cdr3_nt: TGCGCCAGCAGCCCGACTAGCGGGAGTATGCAGTTCTTC; cdr3_aa: CASSPTSGSMQFF; v_call: TRBV5-1; j_call: TRBJ2-1; clone_size: -; d_call: TRBD2
cdr3_nt: TGTGCCAGTAGTGCAGCCTACGAGCAGTACTTC; cdr3_aa: CASSAAYEQYF; v_call: TRBV19; j_call: TRBJ2-7; clone_size: -; d_call: -
cdr3_nt: TGTGCCAGCAGCTTAACGGGAAATAGCAATCAGCCCCAGCATTTT; cdr3_aa: CASSLTGNSNQPQHF; v_call: TRBV7-9; j_call: TRBJ1-5; clone_size: -; d_call: -
cdr3_nt: TGCGCCAGCTTCCCGACCCCGGGAGCGTCGGGGGAGCAGTTCTTC; cdr3_aa: CASFPTPGASGEQFF; v_call: TRBV5-1; j_call: TRBJ2-1; clone_size: -; d_call: -
cdr3_nt: TGTGCCAGCAGCTTAGTTAGCGTCTCCTACGAGCAGTACTTC; cdr3_aa: CASSLVSVSYEQYF; v_call: TRBV7-2; j_call: TRBJ2-7; clone_size: -; d_call: -
cdr3_nt: TGTGCCAGCAGTGACGGGGGTCGGTACAGCGGGCTGAACACTGAAGCTTTCTTT; cdr3_aa: CASSDGGRYSGLNTEAFF; v_call: TRBV6-1; j_call: TRBJ1-1; clone_size: -; d_call: -
cdr3_nt: TGTGCCAGCAGCTTTAGGAGGGCCAACGAGCAGTACTTC; cdr3_aa: CASSFRRANEQYF; v_call: TRBV7-8; j_call: TRBJ2-7; clone_size: -; d_call: -
cdr3_nt: TGTGCCAGCAGTTTAGATGTCGGAATTAGCAATCAGCCCCAGCATTTT; cdr3_aa: CASSLDVGISNQPQHF; v_call: TRBV28; j_call: TRBJ1-5; clone_size: -; d_call: -
cdr3_nt: TGTGCCAGCAGCTTAGCCCTAGCGGGAGGTGGCAGTAGCTCCTACGAGCAGTACTTC; cdr3_aa: CASSLALAGGGSSSYEQYF; v_call: TRBV7-9; j_call: TRBJ2-7; clone_size: -; d_call: TRBD2
cdr3_nt: TGTGCCAGCAGCTTAGGCGGACAGGGGGGCGGTCAGCCCCAGCATTTT; cdr3_aa: CASSLGGQGGGQPQHF; v_call: TRBV11-3; j_call: TRBJ1-5; clone_size: -; d_call: TRBD1
cdr3_nt: TGTGCCAGCAGTCTTAGACAGGGCACCCAAGAGACCCAGTACTTC; cdr3_aa: CASSLRQGTQETQYF; v_call: TRBV27; j_call: TRBJ2-5; clone_size: -; d_call: TRBD1
cdr3_nt: TGTGCCATCGCAGGCCGGGGACTAGCGTCCTACGAGCAGTACTTC; cdr3_aa: CAIAGRGLASYEQYF; v_call: TRBV10-3; j_call: TRBJ2-7; clone_size: -; d_call: TRBD2
cdr3_nt: TGTGCCAGCTCACCTTTGGGGCCGGGGCCCGCTGGAAACACCATATATTTT; cdr3_aa: CASSPLGPGPAGNTIYF; v_call: TRBV18; j_call: TRBJ1-3; clone_size: -; d_call: -
cdr3_nt: TGTGCCAGCAGTTCAACCGGGACAGGGGTGAACACCGGGGAGCTGTTTTTT; cdr3_aa: CASSSTGTGVNTGELFF; v_call: TRBV27; j_call: TRBJ2-2; clone_size: -; d_call: TRBD1
cdr3_nt: TGTGCCTCCTCCGGAGATACGCAGTATTTT; cdr3_aa: CASSGDTQYF; v_call: TRBV30; j_call: TRBJ2-3; clone_size: -; d_call: -
cdr3_nt: TGTGCCAGTAGTTTCGGGACAGGGAATAGCAATCAGCCCCAGCATTTT; cdr3_aa: CASSFGTGNSNQPQHF; v_call: TRBV19; j_call: TRBJ1-5; clone_size: -; d_call: TRBD1
cdr3_nt: TGTGCCAGTAGTATAGTCCGTCGCCCAGTGACAGATACGCAGTATTTT; cdr3_aa: CASSIVRRPVTDTQYF; v_call: TRBV19; j_call: TRBJ2-3; clone_size: -; d_call: -
cdr3_nt: TGTGCCAGCAGCTTGGCGGATACGAGCTCCTACGAGCAGTACTTC; cdr3_aa: CASSLADTSSYEQYF; v_call: TRBV5-8; j_call: TRBJ2-7; clone_size: -; d_call: -
cdr3_nt: TGTGCCAGCAGCGCTAGCGGCCTCATCTACAATGAGCAGTTCTTC; cdr3_aa: CASSASGLIYNEQFF; v_call: TRBV5-4; j_call: TRBJ2-1; clone_size: -; d_call: TRBD2
cdr3_nt: TGTGCCAGCCAAAGTCCCGGGACAGGGCTCGCTTCACCCCTCCACTTT; cdr3_aa: CASQSPGTGLASPLHF; v_call: TRBV2; j_call: TRBJ1-6; clone_size: -; d_call: TRBD1
cdr3_nt: TGTGCCAGCAGCTTAATGGGCCCTTCGATAACGCAGTATTTT; cdr3_aa: CASSLMGPSITQYF; v_call: TRBV7-9; j_call: TRBJ2-3; clone_size: -; d_call: -
cdr3_nt: TGTGCCAGCAGCGCACAGGGGGCGTATGGCTACACCTTC; cdr3_aa: CASSAQGAYGYTF; v_call: TRBV9; j_call: TRBJ1-2; clone_size: -; d_call: TRBD1
cdr3_nt: TGTGCCAGCCGACAGGGGGCTGGTAATCAGCCCCAGCATTTT; cdr3_aa: CASRQGAGNQPQHF; v_call: TRBV2; j_call: TRBJ1-5; clone_size: few; d_call: TRBD1
cdr3_nt: TGTGCCAGCAGAAACAGGGCTAGCACTGAAGCTTTCTTT; cdr3_aa: CASRNRASTEAFF; v_call: TRBV6-1; j_call: TRBJ1-1; clone_size: -; d_call: -